This TCR beta chain comes out of a study of cytotoxic CD8 clonotypes in ibrutinib-treated CLL (TCRdb year 2021). With respect to the entire study: The cohort was composed of some ten relapsed/refractory and fewer than 16 treatment-naive patients; IGHV unmutated status was identified in under 18 patients. Cryopreserved peripheral blood mononuclear cells were collected before treatment, at response, and at either disease progression or sustained remission. Every remission and progressive disease sample was obtained while ibrutinib was still being received by the patients. Longitudinal samples were obtainable from 26 of the 86 participants in the trial. An average of about 250,000 productive templates and 80,000 to 95,000 productive rearrangements was obtained per sample. Response samples were obtained after a median of around 11 months of treatment, with a range of about 6 to 36 months. Responses were partial in approximately 24 patients and complete in 2; after median around 65 months follow-up, about 14 stayed in remission and approximately 12 progressed. General study outcomes and caveats: An increase in clonality was observed at ibrutinib response, with clonality remaining stable during sustained remission and falling back toward baseline at progression. At baseline, clonality was higher than in age-matched healthy donors and showed a strong correlation with circulating CD8+ T-cell counts. Sampling times were not matched between sustained-remission and progressing patients, and lymph node repertoires were not studied. Public clonotypes were found to be uncommon and were observed to contract or remain stable during treatment; the increase in clonality was shown to reflect expansion of private clonotypes at ibrutinib response.

The time point label of this sample denotes: approximately eleven months on ibrutinib. For TCR beta library preparation, around 2 micrograms of genomic DNA were isolated from cryopreserved PBMCs. Longitudinal blood samples from CLL patients on ibrutinib monotherapy underwent high-throughput TCR beta sequencing. The patients took part in an open-label, single-center phase 2 trial of ibrutinib monotherapy. A MiSeq instrument was used for deep resolution sequencing, which targeted depths ranging from 1 in 1 million up to 1 in 200,000 T cells, with coverage averaging 10x for each clonotype. The immunoSEQ hsTCRB Kit was used to generate TCR beta libraries. In the paper's pipeline: Data were analyzed with ImmunoSEQ Data Assistant and ImmunoSEQ Analyzer, with V, D and J genes assigned per IMGT definitions. Clonality, which ranges from 0 to 1, was calculated as one minus the normalized Shannon entropy of productive rearrangement frequencies. Only overrepresented clonotypes making up at least 0.05% of each patient's repertoire were included in the public clonotype analysis. Repertoires from 10 to 15 age-matched healthy donors in immuneACCESS were used as clonality controls. TCRdb retrieved this table from immuneACCESS and kept in-frame rearrangements only. Not all clones are present; in checked studies, unresolved V genes account for under half, and no reason is known for the remainder. V and J calls and clone size are those listed in that table; D and trimming were worked out from the DNA. The sample table lists around 140,000 clones, around three quarters of them with a count of one. Roughly a quarter of the sample is held by the ten biggest clonotypes.

The sample holds a few counts of this clone. Its binding antigen is unknown. Base qualities are not recorded, but no much larger clone differs from it by a single base. CDR1 and CDR2 were assigned from the germline V gene (reference sequence) as SEHNR and FQNEAQ. The CDR3 goes from the cysteine to the phenylalanine over 16 residues. Here the CDR3 DNA is all that survives: 48 bases in frame from base 1. V and J are trimmed by 8 bases and 5 bases, and the gene matches miss 14 bases of the junction. The rearrangement joined TRBV7-9 to TRBJ2-2, with 7 bases matching TRBD2. The sequence was obtained from a human donor with chronic lymphocytic leukemia. The sample in question was PBMCs, obtained after 12 months of ibrutinib treatment. The nucleotides are TGTGCCAGCCCCGACCGACTGCGGGAGAGTACCGGGGAGCTGTTTTTT. Translation gives CASPDRLRESTGELFF.